The entry below gives a single TCR beta chain sequence along with its context. These data belong to a study of blood T cell repertoires in COVID-19. The ends were cut back, 1 base at V and 0 bases at J, with 9 bases in the middle. This CDR3 has 14 residues. The germline V gene encodes CDR1 GTSNPN and CDR2 SVGIG (reference sequence). Profiled with immunoSEQ multiplex PCR; TCRdb holds only in-frame clones, not every one. The sample holds fewer than 500,000 clones, about 90% seen once. The material sequenced was PBMCs or T cells enriched from blood (not recorded which). The receptor comes from a woman under 30 who had recovered from COVID-19. The rearrangement links TRBV30 to TRBJ1-1; D is undetermined. CDR3 DNA: TGTGCCTGGAGTGCGACACGTCTGAACACTGAAGCTTTCTTT. It codes for CAWSATRLNTEAFF.